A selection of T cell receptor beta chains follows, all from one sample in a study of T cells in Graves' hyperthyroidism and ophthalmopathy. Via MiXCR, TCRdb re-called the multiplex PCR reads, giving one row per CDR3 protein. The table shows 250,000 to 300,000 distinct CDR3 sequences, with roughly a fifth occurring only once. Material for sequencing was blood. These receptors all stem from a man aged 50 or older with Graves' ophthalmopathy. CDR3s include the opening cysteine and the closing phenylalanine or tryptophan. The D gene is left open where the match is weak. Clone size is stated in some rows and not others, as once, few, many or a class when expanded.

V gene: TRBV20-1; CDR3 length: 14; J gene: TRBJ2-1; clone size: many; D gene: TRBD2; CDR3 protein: CSAGREGAYNEQFF; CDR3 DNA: TGCAGTGCTGGGCGGGAGGGGGCCTACAATGAGCAGTTCTTC
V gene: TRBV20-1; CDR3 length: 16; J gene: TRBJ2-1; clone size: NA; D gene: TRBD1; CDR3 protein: CSARPNRGPTLNEQFF; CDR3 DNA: TGCAGTGCTAGACCGAACAGGGGTCCCACACTGAATGAGCAGTTCTTC
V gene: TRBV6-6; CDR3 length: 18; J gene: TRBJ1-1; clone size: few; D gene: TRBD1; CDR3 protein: CASSYSPGQGYEDTEAFF; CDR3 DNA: TGTGCCAGCAGTTACTCACCCGGACAGGGGTATGAAGACACTGAAGCTTTCTTT
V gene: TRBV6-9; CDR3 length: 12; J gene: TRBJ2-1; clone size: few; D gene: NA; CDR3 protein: CASSLLFDEQFF; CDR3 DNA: TGTGCCAGCAGTTTATTGTTTGATGAGCAGTTCTTC
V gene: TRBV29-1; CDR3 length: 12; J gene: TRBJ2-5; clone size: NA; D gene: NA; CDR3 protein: CSVSRAQETQYF; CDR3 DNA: TGCAGCGTTTCCAGGGCCCAAGAGACCCAGTACTTC
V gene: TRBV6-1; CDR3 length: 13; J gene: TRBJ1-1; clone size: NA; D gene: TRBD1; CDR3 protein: CASIRTGQNEAFF; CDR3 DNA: TGTGCCAGCATCCGGACAGGGCAGAATGAAGCTTTCTTT
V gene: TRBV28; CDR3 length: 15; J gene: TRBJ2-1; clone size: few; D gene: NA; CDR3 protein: CASSLYAGRVVGQFF; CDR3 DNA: TGTGCCAGCAGTTTATATGCCGGGCGGGTGGTTGGGCAGTTCTTC
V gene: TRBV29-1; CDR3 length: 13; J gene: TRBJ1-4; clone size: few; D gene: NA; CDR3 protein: CSVEDRPNEKLFF; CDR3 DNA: TGCAGCGTGGAAGACAGACCTAATGAAAAACTGTTTTTT
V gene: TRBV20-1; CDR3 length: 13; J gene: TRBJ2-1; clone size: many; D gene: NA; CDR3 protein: CSARVAVYNEQFF; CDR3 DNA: TGCAGTGCTAGGGTAGCGGTCTACAATGAGCAGTTCTTC
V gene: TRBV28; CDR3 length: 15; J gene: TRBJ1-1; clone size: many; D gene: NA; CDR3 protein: CASGDTTGSGTEAFF; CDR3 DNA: TGTGCCAGCGGGGATACTACAGGTTCGGGCACTGAAGCTTTCTTT
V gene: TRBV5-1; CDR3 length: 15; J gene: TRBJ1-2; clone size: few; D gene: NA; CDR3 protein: CASSLEAQGTHGYTF; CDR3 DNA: TGCGCCAGCAGCTTGGAGGCTCAGGGAACCCATGGCTACACCTTC
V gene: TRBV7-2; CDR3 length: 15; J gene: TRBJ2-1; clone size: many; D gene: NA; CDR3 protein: CASSAAQVSYNEQFF; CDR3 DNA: TGTGCCAGCAGCGCAGCACAGGTCTCCTACAATGAGCAGTTCTTC
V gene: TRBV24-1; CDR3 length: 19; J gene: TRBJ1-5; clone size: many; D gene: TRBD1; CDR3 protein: CATSVLGQGPPRGNQPQHF; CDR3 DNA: TGTGCCACCAGTGTCCTGGGACAGGGTCCCCCCCGCGGCAATCAGCCCCAGCATTTT
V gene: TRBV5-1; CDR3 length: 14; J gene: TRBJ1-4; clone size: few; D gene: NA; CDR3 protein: CASSRGGFDEKLFF; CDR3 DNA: TGCGCCAGCAGTCGAGGGGGTTTTGACGAAAAACTGTTTTTT
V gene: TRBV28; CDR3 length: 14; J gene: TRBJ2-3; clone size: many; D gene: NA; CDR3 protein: CASSLLGEKDTQYF; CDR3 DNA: TGTGCCAGCAGTTTATTGGGGGAGAAAGATACGCAGTATTTT
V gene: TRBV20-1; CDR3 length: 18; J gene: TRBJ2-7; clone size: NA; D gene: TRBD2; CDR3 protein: CSARDREAGLAVFHEQYF; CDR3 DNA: TGCAGTGCTAGAGACAGGGAAGCGGGACTAGCAGTATTTCACGAGCAGTACTTC
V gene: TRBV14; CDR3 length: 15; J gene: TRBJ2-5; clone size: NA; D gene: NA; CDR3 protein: CANSHQETYQETQYF; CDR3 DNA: TGTGCCAACAGCCACCAGGAGACCTACCAAGAGACCCAGTACTTC
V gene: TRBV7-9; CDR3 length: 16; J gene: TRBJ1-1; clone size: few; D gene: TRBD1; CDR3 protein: CASSAPQGAQSTEAFF; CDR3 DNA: TGTGCCAGCAGCGCTCCGCAGGGGGCGCAGTCCACTGAAGCTTTCTTT
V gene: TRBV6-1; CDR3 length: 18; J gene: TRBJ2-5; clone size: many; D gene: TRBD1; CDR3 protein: CASSPGTGGLSVRETQYF; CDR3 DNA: TGTGCCAGCAGCCCCGGGACAGGGGGCTTAAGCGTCAGGGAGACCCAGTACTTC
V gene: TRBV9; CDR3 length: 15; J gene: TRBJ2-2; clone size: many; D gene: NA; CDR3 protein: CATSQRGDAGGELFF; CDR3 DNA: TGTGCCACCTCCCAGAGAGGGGACGCGGGCGGGGAGCTGTTTTTT
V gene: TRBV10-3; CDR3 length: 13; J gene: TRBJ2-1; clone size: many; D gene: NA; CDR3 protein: CAIKSEGYNEQFF; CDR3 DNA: TGTGCCATCAAGTCTGAGGGTTACAATGAGCAGTTCTTC
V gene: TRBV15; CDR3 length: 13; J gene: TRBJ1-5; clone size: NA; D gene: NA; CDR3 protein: CATSANINQPQHF; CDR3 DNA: TGTGCCACCAGCGCCAATATCAATCAGCCCCAGCATTTT
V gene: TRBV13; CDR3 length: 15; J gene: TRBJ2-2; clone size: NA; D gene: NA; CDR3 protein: CASSITEQATGELFF; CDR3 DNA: TGTGCCAGCAGCATCACAGAGCAGGCGACCGGGGAGCTGTTTTTT
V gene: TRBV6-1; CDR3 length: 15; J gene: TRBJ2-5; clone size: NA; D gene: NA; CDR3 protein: CASSLTWGAQETQYF; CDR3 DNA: TGTGCCAGCAGTTTGACCTGGGGGGCTCAAGAGACCCAGTACTTC
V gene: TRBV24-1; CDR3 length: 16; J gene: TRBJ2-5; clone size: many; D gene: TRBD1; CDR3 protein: CATSDSTGGTYETQYF; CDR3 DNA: TGTGCCACCAGTGATTCGACAGGGGGCACGTATGAGACCCAGTACTTC
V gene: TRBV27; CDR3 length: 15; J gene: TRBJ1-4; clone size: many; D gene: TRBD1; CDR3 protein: CASSLLGQTNEKLFF; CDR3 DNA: TGTGCCAGCAGTTTACTGGGACAGACTAATGAAAAACTGTTTTTT
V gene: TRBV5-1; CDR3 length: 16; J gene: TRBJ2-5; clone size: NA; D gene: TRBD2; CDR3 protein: CASSLSISGRGETQYF; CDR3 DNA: TGCGCCAGCAGCTTGTCCATAAGCGGGAGAGGTGAGACCCAGTACTTC
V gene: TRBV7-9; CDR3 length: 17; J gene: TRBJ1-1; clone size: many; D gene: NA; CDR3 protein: CASSLRPLGPSRTEAFF; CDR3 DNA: TGTGCCAGCAGCTTAAGACCACTGGGCCCCTCGAGGACTGAAGCTTTCTTT
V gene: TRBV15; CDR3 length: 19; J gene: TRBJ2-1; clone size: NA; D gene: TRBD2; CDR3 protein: CATSRITGTSGTSWNEQFF; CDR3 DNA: TGTGCCACCAGCAGAATTACCGGGACTAGCGGGACCTCCTGGAATGAGCAGTTCTTC